This T cell receptor (beta chain) was obtained from a study of spatial heterogeneity in lung cancer. Every TCR cDNA molecule carried a tag that served as a unique molecular identifier. TCRdb processed the 5' RACE reads anew with MiXCR; each CDR3 protein has one entry. The table has a few thousand distinct CDR3 sequences, around 9% seen once. Study results and caveats: It was found that expanded intratumoral alpha and beta TCR counts tracked tumor mutation counts.

Indicated time point: sample taken at primary tumor resection. Sequencing of whole RNA from tumor, nontumor lung or frozen PBMC involved no sorting. In its sample, this clonotype ranks as medium-sized (0.01 to 0.1%). Its antigen is unknown. The sample here was lung tumor tissue, taken at surgery. The clonotype was recovered from a male donor with early-stage non-small cell lung cancer.

The CDR3 is CASRGQSSYNEQFF. CDR3 coding DNA: TGTGCCAGCAGGGGACAGAGCTCCTACAATGAGCAGTTCTTC. The rearrangement links TRBV2 to TRBJ2-1, with 7 bases that match TRBD1. Trimming took 6 bases from V and 0 from J; bases not matched to a gene: 2. Germline CDR1 reads SNHLY; CDR2 reads FYNNEI. The CDR3 is 14 amino acids. Full variable domain (remainder filled in from reference TRBV2 and TRBJ2-1): EPEVTQTPSHQVTQMGQEVILRCVPISNHLYFYWYRQILGQKVEFLVSFYNNEISEKSEIFDDQFSVERPDGSNFTLKIRSTKLEDSAMYFCASRGQSSYNEQFFGPGTRLTVL.